These T cell receptor beta chains were read from a single sample in a study of T-cell memory formation after mild COVID-19. TCRdb redid the calling of the 5' RACE reads with MiXCR, one entry per CDR3 protein. The data show some 350,000 distinct CDR3 sequences, less than 20% seen once. The sequenced sample was PBMCs or a T cell subset sorted from them (not recorded which). These receptors all stem from a man younger than 35 who had mild COVID-19 (a few samples of this study predate the infection). Cell type and time point are not known. Each CDR3 is given with its conserved first and last residue. A D gene is named only where the DNA matches it firmly. Clone size is shown for a subset of rows, as once, few, many or a class of expanded clone.

>TRBV7-7|.|14|many|TRBJ2-2
TGTGCTAGCAGCCACACATCGAACACCGGGGAGCTGTTTTTT
CASSHTSNTGELFF
>TRBV11-2|.|11|many|TRBJ2-1
TGTGCCAGCAGGGCCAGGGATGAGCAGTTCTTC
CASRARDEQFF
>TRBV7-8|.|15|few|TRBJ2-2
TGTGCCAGCAGCTTAGCCGGGGCCTACACCGGGGAGCTGTTTTTT
CASSLAGAYTGELFF
>TRBV6-6|.|14|.|TRBJ1-1
TGTGCCAGCAGTTACCAGGGTAGTGATAGGGGAGCTTTCTTT
CASSYQGSDRGAFF
>TRBV5-1|.|14|.|TRBJ2-7
TGCGCCAGCAGCTTGAGTTCAGGGTCCCACGAGCAGTACTTC
CASSLSSGSHEQYF
>TRBV6-5|.|14|few|TRBJ1-5
TGTGCCAGCCGTCCTATTACGGGCAATCAGCCCCAGCATTTT
CASRPITGNQPQHF
>TRBV7-2|TRBD1|15|many|TRBJ2-7
TGTGCCAGCAGCATACGGACAGGGTTCAACTACGAGCAGTACTTC
CASSIRTGFNYEQYF
>TRBV12-3/TRBV12-4|.|15|few|TRBJ1-4
TGTGCCAGCAGTTTTACGGGTTTCGGAGATGAAAAACTGTTTTTT
CASSFTGFGDEKLFF
>TRBV5-5|.|14|few|TRBJ2-5
TGTGCCAGCAGCTTTGCTGCAGACGCCGAGACCCAGTACTTC
CASSFAADAETQYF
>TRBV4-1|.|13|few|TRBJ2-1
TGCGCCAGCCAGGGGAGTGTATACAATGAGCAGTTCTTC
CASQGSVYNEQFF
>TRBV11-2|TRBD2|15|.|TRBJ2-5
TGTGCCAGCAGCCCCCTAGGCGGGGGTTGGGAGACCCAGTACTTC
CASSPLGGGWETQYF
>TRBV6-6|.|13|.|TRBJ1-1
TGTGCCAGCAGTCGTCAACCCGATGGTAAAGCTTTCTTT
CASSRQPDGKAFF
>TRBV10-3|.|12|.|TRBJ1-1
TGTGCCATCAGTGAGTCGCCAGGGATGGCTTTCTTT
CAISESPGMAFF
>TRBV25-1|.|12|few|TRBJ1-4
TGTGCCAGCAACACAAGGAATGAAAAACTGTTTTTT
CASNTRNEKLFF
>TRBV2|.|14|.|TRBJ1-1
TGTGCCAGCAGCTACACCGAGATGAACACTGAAGCTTTCTTT
CASSYTEMNTEAFF
>TRBV18|.|12|.|TRBJ1-6
TGTGCCAGCTCAGGGAATAATTCACCCCTCCACTTT
CASSGNNSPLHF